A single sample gave rise to the 16 T cell receptor beta chains below, sequenced in a study of blood T cell repertoires in COVID-19. The data were produced by immunoSEQ multiplex PCR, yet TCRdb's version contains in-frame clones alone and is incomplete. The sample lists 100,000 or so clones; roughly 85% were seen once. Input material: peripheral blood. The receptors were gathered from a human donor in a cohort sampled during active COVID-19.

The V gene is TRBV2, the J gene TRBJ2-5; 10 nucleotides line up with TRBD2. The V and J ends lost 4 bases and 4 bases, in that order; junction bases with no gene match: 9. CDR3 length: 16 residues. From germline, CDR1 is SNHLY and CDR2 FYNNEI. The CDR3 reads CASSVGLVAGGETQYF. The CDR3 coding sequence is TGTGCCAGCAGTGTTGGGTTGGTAGCGGGGGGAGAGACCCAGTACTTC. Looking up the rest from reference TRBV2 and TRBJ2-5 gives the full variable domain: EPEVTQTPSHQVTQMGQEVILRCVPISNHLYFYWYRQILGQKVEFLVSFYNNEISEKSEIFDDQFSVERPDGSNFTLKIRSTKLEDSAMYFCASSVGLVAGGETQYFGPGTRLLVL.

The V and J genes are TRBV4-1 and TRBJ2-5, with a tentative D call TRBD2 (7 bases). The germline V gene encodes CDR1 MGHRA and CDR2 YSYEKL. Trimming took 0 bases from V and 9 from J, leaving 14 bases between them. The CDR3 is 14 amino acids. CDR3 in amino acids: CASSQERGSGAQYF. DNA of the CDR3: TGCGCCAGCAGCCAAGAGCGGGGGTCAGGGGCCCAGTACTTC.

V usage is TRBV28 and J usage is TRBJ1-2, with 8 nucleotides matching TRBD1. Per the germline V gene, CDR1 is MDHEN and CDR2 is SYDVKM. The CDR3 has 12 amino acids. V was pared by 7 bases and J by 7 bases, with 5 bases of the junction left unmatched. CDR3 in amino acids: CASIAGGSGYTF. The CDR3 coding sequence is TGTGCCAGCATCGCAGGGGGCAGTGGCTACACCTTC.

This clone has only one observation. The chain is built from TRBV7-9 and TRBJ1-1; D might be TRBD1 (5 bases). The CDR3 sequence is 13 residues long. The germline V gene encodes CDR1 SEHNR and CDR2 FQNEAQ (reference sequence). The V end lost 4 bases, the J end lost 4 bases, and 10 bases lay between the germline ends. CDR3 nucleotides: TGTGCCAGCAGCTCGCACGGGGGCACTGAAGCTTTCTTT. Its protein product is CASSSHGGTEAFF.

The chain has TRBV5-1 and TRBJ1-2, with 10 bases matching TRBD1. With V trimmed by 3 bases and J by 7 bases, 6 bases remained unmatched. Germline V gene lookup returns CDR1 SGHRS and CDR2 YFSETQ. The CDR3 runs 14 residues. CDR3: CASSSTGGLGGYTF. Here the CDR3 DNA reads TGCGCCAGCAGCTCGACAGGGGGCCTTGGTGGCTACACCTTC.

This clone was counted between two and nine times. The rearrangement uses TRBV10-3 and TRBJ2-7; possible D gene TRBD2, 6 bases. Germline CDR1 reads ENHRY; CDR2 reads SYGVKD. Trimming stripped 2 bases from V and 0 bases from J, with 17 bases between. The CDR3 covers 17 residues. The CDR3 region is CAISEGRGGRTSYEQYF. CDR3 nucleotides: TGTGCCATCAGTGAGGGAAGGGGAGGCAGAACCTCCTACGAGCAGTACTTC.

The chain joins TRBV28 to TRBJ1-4; D possibly corresponds to TRBD1 (6 bases). The V gene's germline CDR1 is MDHEN and CDR2 SYDVKM. The CDR3 loop spans 16 amino acids. The V end lost 5 bases, the J end lost 5 bases, and 18 bases lay between the germline ends. This CDR3 is CASSPPSGTKNEKLFF. The CDR3 nucleotides are TGTGCCAGCAGTCCCCCCTCCGGGACAAAGAATGAAAAACTGTTTTTT.

This clone has only a few counts. The chain recombines TRBV19 with TRBJ1-2; 8 bases are shared with TRBD1. CDR3 length: 15 residues. V lost 3 bases to trimming and J lost 7 bases; unmatched junction nucleotides: 10. Germline V gene data show CDR1 as LNHDA and CDR2 as SQIVND (reference sequence). This chain's CDR3 is CASSIGPGGAFGYTF. The CDR3 region has the DNA TGTGCCAGTAGTATCGGTCCAGGGGGCGCGTTTGGCTACACCTTC.

A few counts support this clone. This chain connects TRBV7-3 to TRBJ1-2, with a weak D call TRBD1 (6 bases). The CDR3 totals 13 residues. Germline values: CDR1 SGHTA, CDR2 FQGTGA. Trimming pared 5 bases from V and 8 bases from J, leaving 15 bases between. CDR3 nucleotides: TGTGCCAGCAGCCAGGGGACAAGTAGCGGCTACACCTTC. Its protein product is CASSQGTSSGYTF.

The V gene is TRBV7-9, the J gene TRBJ2-7; no firm D call. The V gene's germline CDR1 is SEHNR and CDR2 FQNEAQ (reference sequence). The CDR3 has 12 residues. V dropped 3 bases and J dropped 6 bases, with 9 bases sitting between them. The CDR3 loop is CASSLLAPEQYF. The CDR3 bases are TGTGCCAGCAGCTTGTTGGCCCCCGAGCAGTACTTC.

This clone appeared a few times. J is TRBJ1-6 and V is TRBV7-9; 10 bases line up with TRBD1. CDR3 length equals 16 residues. The germline V gene has CDR1 SEHNR and CDR2 FQNEAQ (reference sequence). Losses at the gene ends were 5 bases for V and 9 bases for J; bases not matched to a gene: 10. The DNA of the CDR3 is TGTGCCAGCAGCCCTCCAGCCGGGACAGGGGCTTCACCCCTCCACTTT. This translates into CASSPPAGTGASPLHF.

The genes are TRBV4-1 and TRBJ1-6; D is possibly TRBD1 (5 bases). The germline V and J ends were trimmed by 3 bases and 10 bases, with 16 bases remaining between them. The CDR3 covers 15 residues. Per germline, CDR1 MGHRA and CDR2 YSYEKL. The CDR3 loop is CASSQKLDRTSPLHF. In DNA form, the CDR3 reads TGCGCCAGCAGCCAGAAGCTAGACAGAACATCACCCCTCCACTTT.

The chain recombines TRBV19 with TRBJ2-7; 10 bases map to TRBD1. V dropped 0 bases and J dropped 2; count of bases not matched to a gene: 4. The CDR3 has 16 amino acids. Germline V gives CDR1 LNHDA, CDR2 SQIVND (reference sequence). This CDR3 reads CASSIDWGQGTYEQYF. DNA for the CDR3: TGTGCCAGTAGTATAGATTGGGGACAGGGGACCTACGAGCAGTACTTC.

This sequence joins TRBV15 and TRBJ2-3; possibly TRBD2 for D (5 bases). Per germline, CDR1 LNHNV and CDR2 YYDKDF (reference sequence). This CDR3 is 12 amino acids long. V dropped 1 base and J dropped 10 bases, with 9 bases sitting between them. CDR3 sequence reads: CATSRASLPQYF. The CDR3 DNA sequence: TGTGCCACCAGCAGAGCTAGCCTTCCGCAGTATTTT. Full variable domain (missing parts from reference TRBV15 and TRBJ2-3): DAMVIQNPRYQVTQFGKPVTLSCSQTLNHNVMYWYQQKSSQAPKLLFHYYDKDFNNEADTPDNFQSRRPNTSFCFLDIRSPGLGDTAMYLCATSRASLPQYFGPGTRLTVL.

V gene TRBV6-6 combines with J gene TRBJ2-1, with a weak D call TRBD2 (7 bases). The CDR3 spans 13 residues. V dropped 8 bases and J dropped 0 bases, with 8 bases sitting between them. Germline CDR1 reads MNHNY; CDR2 reads SVGAGI (reference sequence). CDR3 sequence: CASGGASYNEQFF. In DNA, the CDR3 is TGTGCCAGCGGGGGGGCCTCCTACAATGAGCAGTTCTTC.

The rearrangement uses TRBV7-3 and TRBJ2-3; 9 nucleotides match TRBD2. J gave up 6 bases and V 2 bases, and 9 bases lay outside the gene matches. CDR1 and CDR2 from the germline V gene are SGHTA and FQGTGA. CDR3 length: 16 residues. CDR3 residues: CASSLSAGGARDTQYF. In nucleotides, the CDR3 is TGTGCCAGCAGCTTATCGGCGGGAGGGGCTCGGGATACGCAGTATTTT.